Listed here are 8 T cell receptor beta chains from one sample, sequenced in a study of T cell repertoires in cytomegalovirus infection. Their recognized antigens are unknown. A single record per CDR3 protein comes from TCRdb applying MiXCR to the reads. The sample includes under 350,000 distinct CDR3 sequences, 20% to 25% of them seen just once. The material sequenced was cultured PBMCs, taken from culture after CMV antigen stimulation. The receptor source for this set is a human donor in good health (CMV status not recorded). Some clones in this sample may be carry-over from other donors' samples.

This clonotype has ten or more counts. The V call is TRBV7-2, the J call TRBJ2-1; 8 nucleotides align to TRBD2. Germline-derived CDR1 and CDR2 are SGHTA and FQGNSA. With V trimmed by 4 bases and J by 6 bases, 8 bases remained unmatched. The CDR3 has 15 amino acids. The CDR3, as DNA: TGTGCCAGCAGCTACTTAGCGGGAAGGGGCAATGAGCAGTTCTTC. It yields the protein CASSYLAGRGNEQFF. Drawing the rest from reference TRBV7-2 and TRBJ2-1, the complete variable domain is GAGVSQSPSNKVTEKGKDVELRCDPISGHTALYWYRQSLGQGLEFLIYFQGNSAPDKSGLPSDRFSAERTGGSVSTLTIQRTQQEDSAVYLCASSYLAGRGNEQFFGPGTRLTVL.

This chain uses TRBV12-5 with TRBJ1-2; TRBD1 aligns across 10 bases. Trimming removed 5 bases from V and 0 bases from J; junction bases left unmatched: 3. Germline lookup yields CDR1 LGHNT and CDR2 FRNRAP. The CDR3 totals 15 residues. The CDR3 reads CASGIGQGANYGYTF. Written as DNA, the CDR3 is TGTGCTAGTGGTATAGGACAGGGGGCTAACTATGGCTACACCTTC.

The rearrangement joins TRBV7-9 to TRBJ1-1; D gene uncertain. This CDR3 is built from 15 residues. Germline CDR1 is SEHNR and CDR2 is FQNEAQ (reference sequence). V dropped 1 base and J dropped 1 base, with 10 bases sitting between them. The CDR3 bases are TGTGCCAGCAGCTTAGTTGCAGGAAGGAACACTGAAGCTTTCTTT. Residues: CASSLVAGRNTEAFF. Using reference TRBV7-9 and TRBJ1-1 for the parts outside the CDR3, the full variable domain is DTGVSQNPRHKITKRGQNVTFRCDPISEHNRLYWYRQTLGQGPEFLTYFQNEAQLEKSRLLSDRFSAERPKGSFSTLEIQRTEQGDSAMYLCASSLVAGRNTEAFFGQGTRLTVV.

This clonotype was counted at least ten times. V usage is TRBV6-2 or TRBV6-3 and J usage is TRBJ1-5; 7 bases map to TRBD1. V dropped 6 bases and J dropped 8; count of bases not matched to a gene: 4. Germline V gene sequence: CDR1 MNHEY, CDR2 SVGEGT. The CDR3 covers 12 residues. In nucleotides, the CDR3 is TGTGCCAGCAGCCCGGACAGGAAGCCCCAGCATTTT. Translation: CASSPDRKPQHF.

The sample holds many counts of this clonotype. The rearrangement links TRBV12-3 or TRBV12-4 to TRBJ2-7; 10 bases align to TRBD1. The CDR3 extends over 14 amino acids. The V segment lost 1 base and the J segment 4 bases; nucleotides outside the gene matches: 1. DNA for the CDR3: TGTGCCAGCAGTTTAGGGACAGGGGGGTACGAGCAGTACGTC. Translation: CASSLGTGGYEQYV.

In its sample, this clonotype was seen a few times. The gene calls are TRBV19 and TRBJ2-6, with no clear D. The CDR3 runs 17 residues. Trimming took 1 base from V and 0 from J, leaving 10 bases between them. Looked up from germline, CDR1 is LNHDA and CDR2 is SQIVND (reference sequence). The CDR3: CASSIGGWPSGANVLTF. CDR3 DNA: TGTGCCAGTAGTATAGGAGGTTGGCCCTCTGGGGCCAACGTCCTGACTTTC.

In this sample, this clonotype turned up a few times. The chain employs TRBV11-3 and TRBJ1-2, with D possibly matching TRBD1 (5 bases). The CDR3 runs 14 residues. Germline V gene lookup returns CDR1 SGHNT and CDR2 YENEEA. The V and J ends lost 0 bases and 8 bases respectively, with 13 bases between them. CDR3 DNA: TGTGCCAGCAGCTTAGATGCAGGGCGTGGGGGCTACACCTTC. It specifies CASSLDAGRGGYTF.

This clonotype was picked up a small number of times. This chain connects TRBV20-1 to TRBJ1-2; D is unresolved. V was pared by 6 bases and J by 0 bases, with 14 bases between. This CDR3 has 14 residues. Germline CDR1 and CDR2: DFQATT and SNEGSKA (reference sequence). The CDR3, as DNA: TGCAGTGCGCGCCGTGACGGCACTAACTATGGCTACACCTTC. Its translation is CSARRDGTNYGYTF.